One sample yielded the 14 T cell receptor beta chains listed below, sequenced in a study of T cell responses to AZD1222 COVID-19 vaccine. Profiled with immunoSEQ multiplex PCR; TCRdb holds only in-frame clones, not every one. The sample includes some 150,000 clones, 88% seen only once; the top ten take 4.3%. The sample here was peripheral blood, taken 28 days after the second AZD1222 dose. These TCRs come from an adult who received the AZD1222 COVID-19 vaccine.

The chain carries TRBV7-6 and TRBJ1-1; 9 bases are a match to TRBD1. CDR3 length: 17 amino acids. Germline-derived CDR1 and CDR2 are SGHVS and FNYEAQ. After removal of 5 bases from V and 1 base from J, the junction contained 11 bases not matched to a gene. The CDR3 DNA sequence: TGTGCCAGCAGCGCAAACAGGGGGCGGGAAGGGAACACTGAAGCTTTCTTT. It translates to CASSANRGREGNTEAFF.

The chain couples TRBV29-1 to TRBJ1-1; TRBD1 agrees at 8 bases. Germline values: CDR1 SQVTM, CDR2 ANQGSEA. After removal of 4 bases from V and 5 bases from J, the junction contained 3 bases not matched to a gene. CDR3 size: 12 residues. CDR3 sequence: CSVGHRGTEAFF. The DNA of the CDR3 is TGCAGCGTTGGCCACAGGGGGACTGAAGCTTTCTTT.

This clone appeared once. The chain is built from TRBV5-6 and TRBJ1-3; D uncertain. Germline CDR1 reads SGHDT; CDR2 reads YYEEEE. The CDR3 totals 12 residues. With 2 bases removed from V and 2 bases from J, the gap between germline ends came to 2 bases. The CDR3 DNA follows: TGTGCCAGCAGCTTAGCTGGAAACACCATATATTTT. Translating gives CASSLAGNTIYF.

This chain uses TRBV5-4 with TRBJ2-3; 11 bases match TRBD2. Trimming cost V 4 bases and J 2 bases; bases outside gene matches: 6. Germline CDR1 and CDR2: SGHNT and YYREEE (reference sequence). The CDR3 runs to 16 residues. The CDR3 reads CASSKLAGATTDTQYF. The DNA for the CDR3 is TGTGCCAGCAGCAAACTAGCGGGGGCCACCACAGATACGCAGTATTTT.

The chain combines TRBV11-2 with TRBJ2-5; D remains unclear. The CDR3 runs 12 residues. V lost 6 bases and J 7 bases, leaving 12 bases between the germline ends. Germline CDR1 and CDR2: SGHAT and FQNNGV. As DNA, the CDR3 is TGTGCCAGCAGTCTAGATCCGGGGACCCAGTACTTC. It translates to CASSLDPGTQYF.

The V call is TRBV3-1 (or the pseudogene TRBV3-2), the J call TRBJ1-3, with D hard to call. CDR3 length equals 16 residues. Trimming took off 0 bases at V and 2 bases at J, with 11 bases between the two ends. Looked up from germline, CDR1 is LGHDT and CDR2 is YNNKEL (reference sequence). CDR3 in amino acids: CASSQDLPQTGNTIYF. CDR3 nucleotides: TGTGCCAGCAGCCAAGATCTTCCGCAGACTGGAAACACCATATATTTT.

V usage is TRBV12-3 or TRBV12-4 and J usage is TRBJ2-7; no clear D gene. The CDR3 totals 13 residues. The V end lost 1 base, the J end lost 2 bases, and 6 bases lay between the germline ends. The CDR3 DNA reads TGTGCCAGCAGTTTAGGGCGGCCCTACGAGCAGTACTTC. It encodes CASSLGRPYEQYF.

The V and J genes are TRBV11-2 and TRBJ2-1; D perhaps matches TRBD2 (5 bases). Trimming pared 5 bases from V and 0 bases from J, leaving 11 bases between. CDR1 is SGHAT and CDR2 is FQNNGV in the germline V gene. The CDR3 totals 15 residues. The CDR3 DNA follows: TGTGCCAGCAGCAATACCGGGGTCTCCTACAATGAGCAGTTCTTC. Encoded protein: CASSNTGVSYNEQFF. Variable domain in full (rest from reference TRBV11-2 and TRBJ2-1): EAGVAQSPRYKIIEKRQSVAFWCNPISGHATLYWYQQILGQGPKLLIQFQNNGVVDDSQLPKDRFSAERLKGVDSTLKIQPAKLEDSAVYLCASSNTGVSYNEQFFGPGTRLTVL.

This chain joins TRBV19 and TRBJ1-3; TRBD1 is a possible D gene (5 bases). The germline V and J ends were trimmed by 5 bases and 8 bases, with 10 bases remaining between them. The CDR3 contains 12 residues. Germline V gene lookup returns CDR1 LNHDA and CDR2 SQIVND (reference sequence). The CDR3: CASSSLGDTIYF. The CDR3 DNA follows: TGTGCCAGTAGTTCCCTGGGGGACACCATATATTTT.

The rearrangement joins TRBV5-6 to TRBJ1-5; no clear D. The CDR3 loop spans 13 amino acids. Trimming cost V 2 bases and J 3 bases, with 6 bases left between them. CDR1 SGHDT and CDR2 YYEEEE come from the germline V gene. CDR3 nucleotides: TGTGCCAGCAGCTTAGGCAACAATCAGCCCCAGCATTTT. Protein: CASSLGNNQPQHF.

The chain combines TRBV10-1 with TRBJ1-1; 7 bases fit TRBD1. Germline CDR1 WNHNN, CDR2 SYGVQD (reference sequence). The CDR3 contains 13 residues. V gave up 2 bases and J gave up 5 bases; unmatched junction bases: 2. The CDR3 here is CASSEQGVTEAFF. As DNA, the CDR3 is TGCGCCAGCAGTGAGCAGGGGGTAACTGAAGCTTTCTTT.

The V gene is TRBV20-1, the J gene TRBJ2-3; D unclear. V lost 3 bases to trimming and J lost 8 bases, with 6 bases between them. CDR3 length: 10 residues. The germline CDR1 and CDR2 sequences are DFQATT and SNEGSKA (reference sequence). This CDR3 reads CSASIGTQYF. The CDR3 DNA follows: TGCAGTGCTAGTATCGGTACGCAGTATTTT.

This rearrangement joins TRBV30 to TRBJ2-7, with D unclear. Looked up from germline, CDR1 is GTSNPN and CDR2 is SVGIG (reference sequence). The CDR3 totals 12 residues. Trimming shortened V by 0 bases and J by 4 bases, and 7 bases separated the two germline ends. The CDR3 DNA is TGTGCCTGGAGTGTACTGGGATACGAGCAGTACTTC. Translating gives CAWSVLGYEQYF.

The gene calls are TRBV4-2 and TRBJ1-5; D not certain. The CDR3 consists of 13 residues. From germline, CDR1 is LGHNA and CDR2 YNFKEQ. V was clipped by 4 bases and J by 7 bases, with 11 bases between them. This CDR3 is CASSPDGKQPQHF. The CDR3, as DNA: TGTGCCAGCAGCCCGGATGGGAAGCAGCCCCAGCATTTT.